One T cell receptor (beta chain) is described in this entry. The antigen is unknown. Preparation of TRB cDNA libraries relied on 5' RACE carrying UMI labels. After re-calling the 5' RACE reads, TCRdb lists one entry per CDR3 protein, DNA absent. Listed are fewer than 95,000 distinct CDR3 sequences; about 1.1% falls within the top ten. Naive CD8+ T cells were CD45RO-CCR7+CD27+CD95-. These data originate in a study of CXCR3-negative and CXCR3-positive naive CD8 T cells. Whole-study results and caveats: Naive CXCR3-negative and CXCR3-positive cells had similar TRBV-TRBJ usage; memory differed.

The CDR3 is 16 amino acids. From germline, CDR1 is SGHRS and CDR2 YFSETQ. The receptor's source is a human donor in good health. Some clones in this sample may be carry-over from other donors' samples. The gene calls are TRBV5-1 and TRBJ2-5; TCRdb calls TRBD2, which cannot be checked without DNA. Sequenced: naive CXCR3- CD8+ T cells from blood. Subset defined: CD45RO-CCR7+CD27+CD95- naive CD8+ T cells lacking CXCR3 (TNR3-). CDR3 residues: CASSEGTSGDQETQYF.